Here is one T cell receptor beta chain with its context. Antigen: not known. Random hexamers were used to reverse transcribe an amount of about 0.45 to 1 ug RNA. Amplification of TCR beta CDR3 spanned 54 Vbeta and 13 Jbeta via immunoSEQ multiplex PCR. Using its own MiXCR run on the immunoSEQ multiplex PCR reads, TCRdb lists one record per CDR3 protein. This table holds roughly 120,000 distinct CDR3 sequences, around 94% found once. The record originates from a study of CD8 T cells in Susac syndrome. The study, taken as a whole, reports: The study admitted that it had a relatively small number of individuals in its TCR sequencing and HLA analysis.

Through negative isolation, CD4+ and CD8+ T cells were obtained, while TEMRA cells were enriched using FACS. The TCR originated in a human donor in good health. Material for sequencing was CD4+ T cells from PBMCs.

CDR3 nucleotides: TGCGCCAGCCGGATCATGGACCTGAACACCGGGGAGCTGTTTTTT. Encoded protein: CASRIMDLNTGELFF. The V call is TRBV5-1, the J call TRBJ2-2; D gene ambiguous. Germline V gene sequence: CDR1 SGHRS, CDR2 YFSETQ. V lost 7 bases and J 1 base, leaving 14 bases between the germline ends. The CDR3 extends over 15 amino acids. Full variable domain (missing parts from reference TRBV5-1 and TRBJ2-2): KAGVTQTPRYLIKTRGQQVTLSCSPISGHRSVSWYQQTPGQGLQFLFEYFSETQRNKGNFPGRFSGRQFSNSRSEMNVSTLELGDSALYLCASRIMDLNTGELFFGEGSRLTVL.